This TCR beta chain was documented in a study of naive CD8 T cells in extremely preterm neonates (dated by TCRdb to 2016 to 2017). A note on the overall study: The abstract gives the adult participants' age range as 25-50 years, whereas the methods give 20-50 years. Sorted naive CD8+ T cells from four age groups (extremely preterm neonates, term neonates, young children and adults) were used in the study to compare TCRbeta CDR3 repertoires.

TCRbeta CDR3 regions were amplified from genomic DNA by a two-step, bias-controlled multiplex PCR. The multiplex PCR included primers specific for each TRBV and TRBJ gene segment. The immunoSEQ Assay was used to generate TCRbeta repertoire data. On the authors' methods: To merge closely related sequences, reads went through filtering and clustering using a relative-frequency ratio and a modified nearest-neighbor algorithm. V, D and J gene assignments for CDR3 sequences followed IMGT annotation. Template counts were quantified against synthetic TCR CDR3 analog sequences and normalized for PCR amplification bias. Analyses were restricted to unique productive sequences, meaning in-frame CDR3 sequences without stop codons. Clonality, defined as 1 minus Pielou's evenness, and iChao1 richness were computed with the immunoSEQ Analyzer software. Statistical testing was performed in JMP, using Student's t-test or a non-parametric test depending on Shapiro-Wilk normality results. This is the immuneACCESS table as TCRdb keeps it, with only in-frame sequences that have V and J called. A part of the clones is gone; compared with another copy, unresolved V genes explain less than half, and the rest is unexplained. The V and J calls and clone size come from that table; D and trimming were worked out from the DNA. This sample comprises about 5,900 clones, about 98% of them detected only once. The ten biggest clones cover roughly 1.2% of the sample.

Results the study describes overall, beyond this receptor: Prospective longitudinal studies of preterm and term neonates were called for by the authors so that T cell development could be tracked within individuals. Compared with all other age groups, preterm neonates showed significantly lower iChao1 richness (p < 0.05) along with an even clone distribution, indicating a less rich repertoire. Preterm CDR3s were shorter, with fewer N additions and less junctional trimming, and were closer to germline than those of older groups. Among the limitations the authors pointed out were a small sample size and productive template counts that varied across preterm samples. A larger fraction of CDR3 nucleotide sequences was shared among preterm neonates (around 2.7%) than among term neonates (about 0.4%), young children (approximately 0.03%) and adults (approximately 0.01%).

The germline ends are 5 bases apart after V is trimmed by 3 bases and J by 2 bases. Counted from cysteine to phenylalanine, this CDR3 has 13 amino acids. The entry retains the CDR3 DNA only, 39 bases that are in frame from base 1. From the germline V gene, CDR1 is SGHVS and CDR2 is FNYEAQ. As regards this clone: The antigen it binds to is not known. Qualities for individual bases were not recorded, and no much larger clone is one base off.

Peripheral blood was donated by five healthy children aged about 16-56 months undergoing elective routine surgery and by five healthy nonsmoking adults. A FACSAria III cell sorter was used to sort live, Annexin V-negative naive CD8+ T cells (CD3+CD8+CD45RA+CCR7+). Each sample yielded roughly 20,000 to 110,000 sorted naive CD8+ T cells. Ficoll-Paque density gradient centrifugation of diluted blood was used to isolate mononuclear cells. Mononuclear cells were cryopreserved in about 10% DMSO with roughly 90% FBS and stored long term at -150°C before sorting. Annexin V and antibodies against CD3, CD8, CCR7 and CD45RA were used to stain the thawed cells. Genomic DNA was extracted from snap-frozen sorted cell pellets with the DNeasy Blood and Tissue Kit.

This chain is built from TRBV7-6 and TRBJ1-5; a confident D gene designation cannot be given. The receptor was isolated from a human donor in good health. What was sequenced was naive CD8+ T cells from blood. The bases are TGTGCCAGCAGCTTCGGGGGCAATCAGCCCCAGCATTTT. Translated, this is CASSFGGNQPQHF.